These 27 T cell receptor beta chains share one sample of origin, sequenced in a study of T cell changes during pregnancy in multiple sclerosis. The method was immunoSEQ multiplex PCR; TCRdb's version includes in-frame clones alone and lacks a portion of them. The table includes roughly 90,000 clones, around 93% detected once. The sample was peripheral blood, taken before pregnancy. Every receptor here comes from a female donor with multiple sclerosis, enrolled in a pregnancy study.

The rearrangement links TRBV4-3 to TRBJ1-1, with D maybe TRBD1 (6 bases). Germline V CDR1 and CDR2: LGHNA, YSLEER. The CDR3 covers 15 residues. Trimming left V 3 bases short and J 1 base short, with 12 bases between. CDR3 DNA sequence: TGCGCCAGCAGCCATGTACAGGGACAGAACACTGAAGCTTTCTTT. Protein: CASSHVQGQNTEAFF.

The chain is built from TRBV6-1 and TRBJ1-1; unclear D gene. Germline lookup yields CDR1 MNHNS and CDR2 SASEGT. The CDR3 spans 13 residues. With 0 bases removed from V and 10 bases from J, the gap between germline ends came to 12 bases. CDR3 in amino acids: CASSEATYGGAFF. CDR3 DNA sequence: TGTGCCAGCAGTGAAGCGACCTATGGAGGAGCTTTCTTT.

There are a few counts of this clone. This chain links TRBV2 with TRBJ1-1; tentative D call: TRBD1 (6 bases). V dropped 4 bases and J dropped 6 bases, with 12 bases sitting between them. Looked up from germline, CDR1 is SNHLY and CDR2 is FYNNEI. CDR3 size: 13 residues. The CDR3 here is CASSVRQAPEAFF. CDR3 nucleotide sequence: TGTGCCAGCAGTGTAAGACAGGCCCCTGAAGCTTTCTTT. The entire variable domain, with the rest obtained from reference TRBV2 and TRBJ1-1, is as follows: EPEVTQTPSHQVTQMGQEVILRCVPISNHLYFYWYRQILGQKVEFLVSFYNNEISEKSEIFDDQFSVERPDGSNFTLKIRSTKLEDSAMYFCASSVRQAPEAFFGQGTRLTVV.

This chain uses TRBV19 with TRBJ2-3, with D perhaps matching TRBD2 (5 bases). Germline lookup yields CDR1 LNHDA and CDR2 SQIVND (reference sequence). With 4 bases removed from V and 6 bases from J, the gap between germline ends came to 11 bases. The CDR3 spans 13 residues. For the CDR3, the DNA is TGTGCCAGTAGTAGCGGGCCTCGCGATACGCAGTATTTT. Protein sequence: CASSSGPRDTQYF.

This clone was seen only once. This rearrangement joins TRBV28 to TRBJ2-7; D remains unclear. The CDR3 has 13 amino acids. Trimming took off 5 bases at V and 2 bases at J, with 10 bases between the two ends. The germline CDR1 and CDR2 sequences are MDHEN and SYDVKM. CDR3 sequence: CASSLNTPYEQYF. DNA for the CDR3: TGTGCCAGCAGTCTCAATACTCCCTACGAGCAGTACTTC.

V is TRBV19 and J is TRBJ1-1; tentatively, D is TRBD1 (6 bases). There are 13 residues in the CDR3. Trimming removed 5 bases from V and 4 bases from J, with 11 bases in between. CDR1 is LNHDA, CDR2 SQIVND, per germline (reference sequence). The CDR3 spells CASSLFRGTEAFF. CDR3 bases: TGTGCCAGTAGTCTGTTCAGGGGCACTGAAGCTTTCTTT.

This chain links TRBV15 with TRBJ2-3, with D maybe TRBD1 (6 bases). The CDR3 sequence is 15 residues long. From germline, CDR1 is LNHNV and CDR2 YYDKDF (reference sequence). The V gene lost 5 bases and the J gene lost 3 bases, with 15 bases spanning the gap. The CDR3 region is CATSVHRVGTDTQYF. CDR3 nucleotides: TGTGCCACCAGCGTACACAGGGTAGGGACAGATACGCAGTATTTT.

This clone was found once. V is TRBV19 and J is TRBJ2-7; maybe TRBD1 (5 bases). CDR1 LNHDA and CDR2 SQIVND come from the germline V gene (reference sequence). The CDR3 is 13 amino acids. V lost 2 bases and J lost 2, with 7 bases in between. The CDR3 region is CASSIQGAYEQYF. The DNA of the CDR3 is TGTGCCAGTAGTATACAAGGGGCCTACGAGCAGTACTTC.

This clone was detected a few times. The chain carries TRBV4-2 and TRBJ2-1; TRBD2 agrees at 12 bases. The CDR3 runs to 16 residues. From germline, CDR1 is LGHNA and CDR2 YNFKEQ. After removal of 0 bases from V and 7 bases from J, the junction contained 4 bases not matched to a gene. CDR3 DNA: TGTGCCAGCAGCCAAGAGGCTAGCGGGAGGGTTAATGAGCAGTTCTTC. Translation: CASSQEASGRVNEQFF.

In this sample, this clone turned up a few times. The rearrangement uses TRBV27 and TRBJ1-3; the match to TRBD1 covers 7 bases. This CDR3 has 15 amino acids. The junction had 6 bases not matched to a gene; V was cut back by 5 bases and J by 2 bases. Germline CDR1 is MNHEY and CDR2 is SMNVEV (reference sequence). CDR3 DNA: TGTGCCAGCAGTCTAGGACAGGCTCCTGGAAACACCATATATTTT. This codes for CASSLGQAPGNTIYF.

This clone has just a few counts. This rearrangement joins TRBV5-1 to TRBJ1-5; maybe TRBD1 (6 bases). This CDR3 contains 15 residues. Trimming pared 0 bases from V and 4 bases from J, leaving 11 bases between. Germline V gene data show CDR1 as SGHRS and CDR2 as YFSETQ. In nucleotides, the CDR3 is TGCGCCAGCAGCTTGGTAGGGGGTGATAATCAGCCCCAGCATTTT. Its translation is CASSLVGGDNQPQHF.

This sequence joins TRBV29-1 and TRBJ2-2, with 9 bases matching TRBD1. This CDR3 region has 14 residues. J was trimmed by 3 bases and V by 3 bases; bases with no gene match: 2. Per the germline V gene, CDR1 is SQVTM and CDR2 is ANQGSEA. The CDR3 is CSVDRTGDTGELFF. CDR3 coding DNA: TGCAGCGTTGATAGGACAGGGGACACCGGGGAGCTGTTTTTT.

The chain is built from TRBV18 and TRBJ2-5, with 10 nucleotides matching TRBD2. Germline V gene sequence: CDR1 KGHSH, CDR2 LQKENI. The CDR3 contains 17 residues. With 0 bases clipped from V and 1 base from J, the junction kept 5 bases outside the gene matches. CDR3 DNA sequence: TGTGCCAGCTCACCACCGAGACTAGCGGGTATCCAAGAGACCCAGTACTTC. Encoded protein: CASSPPRLAGIQETQYF.

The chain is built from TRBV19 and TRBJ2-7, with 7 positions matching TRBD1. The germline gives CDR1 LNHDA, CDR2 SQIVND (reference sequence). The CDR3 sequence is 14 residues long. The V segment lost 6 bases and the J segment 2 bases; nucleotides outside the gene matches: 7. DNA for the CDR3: TGTGCCAGTAGCCTCCGGGACAGAGCCTACGAGCAGTACTTC. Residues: CASSLRDRAYEQYF.

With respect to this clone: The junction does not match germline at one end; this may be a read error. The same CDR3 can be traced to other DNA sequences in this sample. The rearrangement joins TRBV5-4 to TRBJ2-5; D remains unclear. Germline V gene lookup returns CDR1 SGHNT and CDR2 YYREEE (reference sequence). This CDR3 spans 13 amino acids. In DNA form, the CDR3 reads TGTGCCAGTAGCTTGGCGGCGGAAGAGACCCAGTACTTC. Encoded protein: CASSLAAEETQYF.

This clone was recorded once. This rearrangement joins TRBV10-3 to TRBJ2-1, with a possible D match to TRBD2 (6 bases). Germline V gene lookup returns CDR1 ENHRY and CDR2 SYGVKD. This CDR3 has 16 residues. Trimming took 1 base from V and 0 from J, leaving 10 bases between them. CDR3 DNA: TGTGCCATCAGTGAGTTTAGGGGAGGCTCCTACAATGAGCAGTTCTTC. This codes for CAISEFRGGSYNEQFF.

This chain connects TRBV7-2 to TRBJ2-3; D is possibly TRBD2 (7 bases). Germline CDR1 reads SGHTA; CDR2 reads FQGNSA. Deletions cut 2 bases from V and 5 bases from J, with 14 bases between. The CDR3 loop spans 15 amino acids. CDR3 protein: CASSLRGAAGDTQYF. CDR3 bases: TGTGCCAGCAGCTTACGGGGGGCCGCAGGAGATACGCAGTATTTT.

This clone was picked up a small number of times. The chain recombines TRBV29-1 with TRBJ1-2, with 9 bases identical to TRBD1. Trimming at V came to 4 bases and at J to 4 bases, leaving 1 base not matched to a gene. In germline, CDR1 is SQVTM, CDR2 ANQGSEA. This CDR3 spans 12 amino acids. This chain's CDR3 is CSVGGQGYGYTF. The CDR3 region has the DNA TGCAGCGTTGGGGGACAGGGCTATGGCTACACCTTC. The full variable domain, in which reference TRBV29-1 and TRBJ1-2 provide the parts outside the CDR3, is SAVISQKPSRDICQRGTSLTIQCQVDSQVTMMFWYRQQPGQSLTLIATANQGSEATYESGFVIDKFPISRPNLTFSTLTVSNMSPEDSSIYLCSVGGQGYGYTFGSGTRLTVV.

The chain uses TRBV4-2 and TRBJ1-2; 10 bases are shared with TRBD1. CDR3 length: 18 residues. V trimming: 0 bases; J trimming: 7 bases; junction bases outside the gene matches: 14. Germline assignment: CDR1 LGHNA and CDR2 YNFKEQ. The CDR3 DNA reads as TGTGCCAGCAGCCAAGATTTAGGACAGGGGGTTCAGAGTAGTGGCTACACCTTC. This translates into CASSQDLGQGVQSSGYTF.

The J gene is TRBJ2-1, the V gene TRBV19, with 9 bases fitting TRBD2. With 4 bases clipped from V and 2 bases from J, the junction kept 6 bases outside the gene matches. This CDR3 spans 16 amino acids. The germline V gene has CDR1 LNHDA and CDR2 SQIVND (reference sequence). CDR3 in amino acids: CASSTLLAGAYNEQFF. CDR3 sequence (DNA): TGTGCCAGTAGTACCCTCTTAGCGGGAGCCTACAATGAGCAGTTCTTC.

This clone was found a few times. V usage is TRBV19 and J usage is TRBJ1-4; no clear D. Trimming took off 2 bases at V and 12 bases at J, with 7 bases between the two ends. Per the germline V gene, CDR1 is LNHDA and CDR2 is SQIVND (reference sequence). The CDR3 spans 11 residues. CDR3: CASSILGELFF. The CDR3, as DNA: TGTGCCAGTAGTATACTCGGAGAACTGTTTTTT.

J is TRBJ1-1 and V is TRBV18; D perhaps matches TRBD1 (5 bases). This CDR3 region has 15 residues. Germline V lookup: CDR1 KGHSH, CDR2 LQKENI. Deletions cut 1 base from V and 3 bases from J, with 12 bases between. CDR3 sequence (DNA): TGTGCCAGCTCACCACGGGACTCCGGGGACACTGAAGCTTTCTTT. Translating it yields CASSPRDSGDTEAFF.

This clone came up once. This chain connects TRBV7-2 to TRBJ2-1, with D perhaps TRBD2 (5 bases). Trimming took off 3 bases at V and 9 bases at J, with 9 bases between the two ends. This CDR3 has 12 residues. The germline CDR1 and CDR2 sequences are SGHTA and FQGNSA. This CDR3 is CASSFLGSEQFF. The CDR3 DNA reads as TGTGCCAGCAGCTTCCTGGGGAGTGAGCAGTTCTTC.

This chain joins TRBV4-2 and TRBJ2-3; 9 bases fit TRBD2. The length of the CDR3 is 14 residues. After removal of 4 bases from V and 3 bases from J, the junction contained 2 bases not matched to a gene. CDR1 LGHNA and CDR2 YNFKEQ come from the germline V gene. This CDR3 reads CASSLGLATDTQYF. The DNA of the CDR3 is TGTGCCAGCAGCCTAGGACTAGCGACAGATACGCAGTATTTT.

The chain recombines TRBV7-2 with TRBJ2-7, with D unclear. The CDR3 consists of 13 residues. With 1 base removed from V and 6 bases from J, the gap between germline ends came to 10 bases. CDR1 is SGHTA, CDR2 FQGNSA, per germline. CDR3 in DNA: TGTGCCAGCAGCTTAGGTAGACTCCTCGAGCAGTACTTC. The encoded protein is CASSLGRLLEQYF.

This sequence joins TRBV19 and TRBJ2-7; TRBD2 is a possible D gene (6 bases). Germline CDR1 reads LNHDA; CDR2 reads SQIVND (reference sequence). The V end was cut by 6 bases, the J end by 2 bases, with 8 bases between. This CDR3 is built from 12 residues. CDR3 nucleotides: TGTGCCAGTAGGTCGGGGGCCTACGAGCAGTACTTC. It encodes CASRSGAYEQYF. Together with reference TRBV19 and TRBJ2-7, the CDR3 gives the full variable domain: DGGITQSPKYLFRKEGQNVTLSCEQNLNHDAMYWYRQDPGQGLRLIYYSQIVNDFQKGDIAEGYSVSREKKESFPLTVTSAQKNPTAFYLCASRSGAYEQYFGPGTRLTVT.

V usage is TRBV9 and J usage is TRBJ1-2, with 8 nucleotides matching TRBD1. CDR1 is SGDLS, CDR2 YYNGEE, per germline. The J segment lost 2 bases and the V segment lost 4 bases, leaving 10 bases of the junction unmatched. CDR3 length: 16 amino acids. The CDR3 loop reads CASSPRGDRTNYGYTF. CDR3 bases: TGTGCCAGCAGCCCGAGGGGGGACAGGACAAACTATGGCTACACCTTC.